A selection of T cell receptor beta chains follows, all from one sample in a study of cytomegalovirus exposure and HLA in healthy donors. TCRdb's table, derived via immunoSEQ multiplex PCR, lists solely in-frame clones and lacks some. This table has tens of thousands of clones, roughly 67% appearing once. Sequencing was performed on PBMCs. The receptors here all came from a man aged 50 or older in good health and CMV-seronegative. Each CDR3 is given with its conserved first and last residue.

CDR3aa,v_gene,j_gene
CASSRQGNSPLHF,TRBV6-5,TRBJ1-6
CASSSDRGWGNIQYF,TRBV6-5,TRBJ2-4
CASSTSGGAKVDTQYF,TRBV5-4,TRBJ2-3
CASSGRVTGGGNQPQHF,TRBV19,TRBJ1-5
CASSGLALTGELFF,TRBV6-1,TRBJ2-2
CASSVGTGLNTGELFF,TRBV5-1,TRBJ2-2
CASSRQGGVTSYEQYF,TRBV6-6,TRBJ2-7
CASSFGTEETQYF,TRBV5-1,TRBJ2-5
CASSAGGSGYTF,TRBV19,TRBJ1-2
CASTRARQEYGYTF,TRBV6-1,TRBJ1-2
CASSLAGGHSTGELFF,TRBV13,TRBJ2-2
CASRGQGRLSLYGYTF,TRBV27,TRBJ1-2
CASSFNRDRGKNSPLHF,TRBV9,TRBJ1-6
CASSREGSDTQYF,TRBV18,TRBJ2-3
CASASRAGQGNTIYF,TRBV2,TRBJ1-3
CASSLVPATGGYTF,TRBV5-1,TRBJ1-2
CASSPDRAPTYGYTF,TRBV18,TRBJ1-2
CASSSGLAGGGELFF,TRBV11-2,TRBJ2-2